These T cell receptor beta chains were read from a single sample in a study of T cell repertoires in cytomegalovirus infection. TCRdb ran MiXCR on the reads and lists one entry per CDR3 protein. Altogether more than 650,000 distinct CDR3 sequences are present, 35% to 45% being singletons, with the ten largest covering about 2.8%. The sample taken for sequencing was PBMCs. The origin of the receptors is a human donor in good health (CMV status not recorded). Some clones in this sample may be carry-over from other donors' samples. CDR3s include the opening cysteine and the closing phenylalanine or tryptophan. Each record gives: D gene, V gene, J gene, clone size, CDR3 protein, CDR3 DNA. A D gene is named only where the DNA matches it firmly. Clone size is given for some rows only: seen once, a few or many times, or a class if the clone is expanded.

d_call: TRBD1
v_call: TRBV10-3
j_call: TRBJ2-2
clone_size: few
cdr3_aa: CAISEGQGGNTGELFF
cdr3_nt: TGTGCCATCAGTGAGGGACAGGGGGGGAACACCGGGGAGCTGTTTTTT

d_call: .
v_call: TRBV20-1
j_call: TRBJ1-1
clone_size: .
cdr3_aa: CSARDRDKTLNTEAFF
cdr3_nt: TGCAGTGCTAGAGATAGGGATAAGACTTTGAACACTGAAGCTTTCTTT

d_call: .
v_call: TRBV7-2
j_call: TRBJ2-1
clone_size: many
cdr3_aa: CASSLQANEQFF
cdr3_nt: TGTGCCAGCAGCTTACAGGCCAATGAGCAGTTCTTC

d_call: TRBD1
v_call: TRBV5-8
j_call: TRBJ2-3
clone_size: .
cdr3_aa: CASSFYGQGKGTDTQYF
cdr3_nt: TGTGCCAGCAGCTTTTACGGACAGGGGAAGGGCACAGATACGCAGTATTTT

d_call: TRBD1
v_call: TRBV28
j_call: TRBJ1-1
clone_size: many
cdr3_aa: CASSLIRGYTEAFF
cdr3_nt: TGTGCCAGCAGCTTAATCAGGGGGTACACTGAAGCTTTCTTT

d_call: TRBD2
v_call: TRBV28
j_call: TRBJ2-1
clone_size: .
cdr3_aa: CASSPGTSGRKHEQFF
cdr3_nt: TGTGCCAGCAGTCCCGGGACTAGCGGGAGAAAGCATGAGCAGTTCTTC

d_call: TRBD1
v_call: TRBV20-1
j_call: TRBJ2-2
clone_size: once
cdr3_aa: CSARTGGYTGELFF
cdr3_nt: TGCAGTGCCAGGACAGGGGGCTACACCGGGGAGCTGTTTTTT

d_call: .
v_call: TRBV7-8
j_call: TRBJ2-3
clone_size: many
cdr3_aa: CASSLGGLASDTQYF
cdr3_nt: TGTGCCAGCAGCTTAGGGGGGCTAGCGTCGGATACGCAGTATTTT

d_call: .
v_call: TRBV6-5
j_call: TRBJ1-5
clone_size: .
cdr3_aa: CASRLQGSGDQPQHF
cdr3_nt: TGTGCCAGCAGGTTACAGGGTTCTGGGGATCAGCCCCAGCATTTT

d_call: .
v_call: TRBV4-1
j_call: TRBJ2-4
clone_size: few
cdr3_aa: CASSQEWPGGPLAKNIQYF
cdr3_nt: TGCGCCAGCAGCCAAGAATGGCCAGGAGGTCCCCTAGCCAAAAACATTCAGTACTTC

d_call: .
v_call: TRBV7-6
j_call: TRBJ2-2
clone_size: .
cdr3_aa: CASSLDETDSNTGELFF
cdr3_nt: TGTGCCAGCAGCTTAGATGAGACAGATTCGAACACCGGGGAGCTGTTTTTT

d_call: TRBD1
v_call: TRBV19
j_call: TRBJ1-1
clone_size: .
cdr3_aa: CASSIDIWGQGENTEAFF
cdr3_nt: TGTGCCAGTAGTATAGATATCTGGGGACAGGGAGAGAACACTGAAGCTTTCTTT

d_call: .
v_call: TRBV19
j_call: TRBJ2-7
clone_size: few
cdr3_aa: CASSTDRDYYEQYF
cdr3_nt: TGTGCCAGTTCGACGGACAGGGACTACTACGAGCAGTACTTC

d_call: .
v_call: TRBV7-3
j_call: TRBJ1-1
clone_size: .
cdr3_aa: CASSSSGGAGTEAFF
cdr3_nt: TGTGCCAGCAGCTCCAGCGGGGGGGCTGGTACTGAAGCTTTCTTT

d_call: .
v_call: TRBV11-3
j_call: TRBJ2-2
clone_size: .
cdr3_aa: CASSPLRGSTGELFF
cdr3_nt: TGTGCCAGCAGCCCCCTCAGGGGAAGCACCGGGGAGCTGTTTTTT

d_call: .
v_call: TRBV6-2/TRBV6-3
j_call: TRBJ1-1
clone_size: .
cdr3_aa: CASSYLRGGARTEAFF
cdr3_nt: TGTGCCAGCAGTTACCTTAGGGGAGGGGCACGTACTGAAGCTTTCTTT

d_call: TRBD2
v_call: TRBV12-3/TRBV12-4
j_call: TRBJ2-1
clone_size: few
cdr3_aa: CASRLLAGAYNEQFF
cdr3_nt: TGTGCCAGCAGGTTACTAGCGGGAGCCTACAATGAGCAGTTCTTC

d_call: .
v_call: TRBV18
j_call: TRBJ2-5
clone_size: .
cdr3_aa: CASSTESETQYF
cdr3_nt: TGTGCCAGCTCAACAGAGAGTGAGACCCAGTACTTC

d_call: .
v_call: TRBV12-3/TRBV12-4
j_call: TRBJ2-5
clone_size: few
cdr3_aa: CASSPSNRVVDETQYF
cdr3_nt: TGTGCCAGCAGTCCCAGCAATAGAGTTGTCGACGAGACCCAGTACTTC

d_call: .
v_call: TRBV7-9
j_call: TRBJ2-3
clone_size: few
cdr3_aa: CASSSRPAESTDTQYF
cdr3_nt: TGTGCCAGCAGCTCCCGCCCGGCAGAGTCCACAGATACGCAGTATTTT